The 29 T cell receptor beta chains below were found in one sample sequenced in a study of regulatory T cells in long-lasting Graves disease. Time point defined: newly diagnosed GD, antithyroid drugs for less than 3 months. RNA isolated from PBMCs was used to make the TCR library. Arm-PCR of CDR3 regions and iRepertoire HTBI primers were used to build TCR beta libraries. TCRdb re-called the multiplex PCR reads through MiXCR, storing one row per CDR3 protein. The sample consists of 350,000 to 450,000 distinct CDR3 sequences, 14% to 15% of them appearing once. This sample was also put to use in a study of T cells in Graves' hyperthyroidism and ophthalmopathy.

The specimen comprised peripheral blood mononuclear cells (PBMCs), sampled at new diagnosis, from a patient treated with antithyroid drugs. These TCRs come from a woman aged 40 to 50 with Graves disease.

This clonotype was seen at least ten times. V gene TRBV29-1 combines with J gene TRBJ2-3; 9 bases match TRBD1. Germline CDR1 reads SQVTM; CDR2 reads ANQGSEA. There are 14 residues in the CDR3. The junction had 5 bases not matched to a gene; V was cut back by 7 bases and J by 0 bases. In nucleotides, the CDR3 is TGCAGCGCCGACAGGGGGATCAGCACAGATACGCAGTATTTT. Its translation is CSADRGISTDTQYF.

This chain connects TRBV6-1 to TRBJ2-7; D uncertain. Trimming took 3 bases from V and 0 from J, leaving 12 bases between them. CDR1 is MNHNS and CDR2 is SASEGT in the germline V gene. The CDR3 is 15 amino acids. The CDR3 nucleotides are TGTGCCAGCAGTGAGGCGGAGAGGCTCTCCTACGAGCAGTACTTC. It codes for CASSEAERLSYEQYF.

This clonotype appeared many times. This chain uses TRBV3-1 with TRBJ1-2; D not certain. CDR1 and CDR2 from the germline V gene are LGHDT and YNNKEL (reference sequence). The V gene lost 4 bases and the J gene lost 2 bases, with 11 bases spanning the gap. The CDR3 has 14 amino acids. CDR3 DNA sequence: TGTGCCAGCAGCCCTTGGTCGGGAAACTATGGCTACACCTTC. Protein sequence: CASSPWSGNYGYTF.

At least ten counts were recorded for this clonotype. This rearrangement joins TRBV7-2 to TRBJ2-5; 9 nucleotides line up with TRBD2. Trimming cost V 1 base and J 5 bases; bases outside gene matches: 5. Looked up from germline, CDR1 is SGHTA and CDR2 is FQGNSA. The CDR3 extends over 15 amino acids. The CDR3: CASSLEAGGRETQYF. As DNA, the CDR3 is TGTGCCAGCAGCTTAGAGGCGGGAGGGAGGGAGACCCAGTACTTC.

With regard to this clonotype: Germline is not matched at one junction end, which may reflect a read error. The V call is TRBV5-1, the J call TRBJ2-1; maybe TRBD2 (6 bases). The CDR3 runs 14 residues. Germline V CDR1 and CDR2: SGHRS, YFSETQ. The CDR3: CAGGRGSTYNEQFF. As DNA, the CDR3 is TGTGCCGGGGGTCGGGGATCCACCTACAATGAGCAGTTCTTC.

This sequence joins TRBV5-4 and TRBJ2-7, with 8 bases identical to TRBD1. This CDR3 is 13 amino acids long. Per germline, CDR1 SGHNT and CDR2 YYREEE (reference sequence). V shed 4 bases, J shed 6 bases, and the junction held 6 bases outside the gene matches. The CDR3 DNA is TGTGCCAGCAGCACGGGACAGGTAGGCGAGCAGTACTTC. Protein sequence: CASSTGQVGEQYF.

Many counts were recorded for this clonotype. The chain couples TRBV2 to TRBJ2-2; tentatively, D is TRBD2 (6 bases). Trimming removed 4 bases from V and 5 bases from J, with 17 bases in between. The CDR3 is 16 residues long. Germline V lookup: CDR1 SNHLY, CDR2 FYNNEI. The CDR3 region has the DNA TGTGCCAGCAGTGCAAGAGTTAGCGGCATAACCGGGGAGCTGTTTTTT. Its translation is CASSARVSGITGELFF.

The chain couples TRBV5-1 to TRBJ2-1, with TRBD2 as a possible D gene (6 bases). Germline V gene sequence: CDR1 SGHRS, CDR2 YFSETQ. The V end lost 3 bases, the J end lost 8 bases, and 18 bases lay between the germline ends. The length of the CDR3 is 15 residues. The CDR3 spells CASSSSVRRGDEQFF. In nucleotides, the CDR3 is TGCGCCAGCAGCTCGTCTGTGCGGAGGGGCGATGAGCAGTTCTTC. Together with reference TRBV5-1 and TRBJ2-1, the CDR3 gives the full variable domain: KAGVTQTPRYLIKTRGQQVTLSCSPISGHRSVSWYQQTPGQGLQFLFEYFSETQRNKGNFPGRFSGRQFSNSRSEMNVSTLELGDSALYLCASSSSVRRGDEQFFGPGTRLTVL.

The chain couples TRBV11-2 to TRBJ2-1; 15 bases align to TRBD2. The germline CDR1 and CDR2 sequences are SGHAT and FQNNGV. The junction had 9 bases not matched to a gene; V was cut back by 5 bases and J by 10 bases. This CDR3 contains 16 residues. This CDR3 reads CASSRPGLAGGREQFF. The CDR3 DNA sequence: TGTGCCAGCAGCAGACCGGGACTAGCGGGAGGAAGGGAGCAGTTCTTC.

This clonotype was counted ten times or more. The CDR3 DNA reads TGCAGTGCTAGAGATCAAGCCGCAACGGGACGGTATAATTCACCCCTCCACTTT. Protein product: CSARDQAATGRYNSPLHF. The chain couples TRBV20-1 to TRBJ1-6, with D possibly matching TRBD1 (5 bases). The CDR3 consists of 18 residues. Germline lookup yields CDR1 DFQATT and CDR2 SNEGSKA (reference sequence). V was shortened by 0 bases and J by 4 bases, with 19 bases between the two germline ends.

This clonotype was observed at least ten times. CDR3 in amino acids: CASTSFSVSTDTQYF. Here the CDR3 DNA reads TGTGCCAGCACCTCGTTTAGCGTCAGCACAGATACGCAGTATTTT. The rearrangement links TRBV28 to TRBJ2-3; TRBD2 might be the D (5 bases). CDR1 and CDR2 from the germline V gene are MDHEN and SYDVKM. V lost 7 bases, J lost 0 bases, and 14 bases lay in between. The CDR3 consists of 15 residues.

Of note for this clonotype: This may arise from a read error, as a much more abundant clone is one base away. The rearrangement links TRBV6-2 or TRBV6-3 to TRBJ2-1; 7 nucleotides match TRBD2. The CDR3 consists of 14 residues. CDR1 MNHEY and CDR2 SVGEGT come from the germline V gene. The CDR3 DNA is TGTACCAGCATAGGGGCGGGAGCTTCGAATGAGCAGTTCTTC. Amino acids: CTSIGAGASNEQFF.

This clonotype was observed a few times. The chain carries TRBV9 and TRBJ2-7; 11 nucleotides line up with TRBD2. V gave up 4 bases and J gave up 2 bases; unmatched junction bases: 8. CDR3 length equals 16 residues. Per germline, CDR1 SGDLS and CDR2 YYNGEE. In DNA, the CDR3 is TGTGCCAGCAGCCCCCGACTAGCGGGAAATGCCTACGAGCAGTACTTC. Amino acid sequence: CASSPRLAGNAYEQYF.

This clonotype was seen ten or more times. The V gene is TRBV3-1, the J gene TRBJ2-1, with D perhaps TRBD1 or TRBD2 (5 bases each). The germline V and J ends were trimmed by 4 bases and 1 base, with 8 bases remaining between them. In germline, CDR1 is LGHDT, CDR2 YNNKEL (reference sequence). This CDR3 has 14 residues. The CDR3 nucleotides are TGTGCCAGCAGCCGGGACGGATCCTACAATGAGCAGTTCTTC. Its translation is CASSRDGSYNEQFF.

This clonotype was observed a handful of times. The DNA for the CDR3 is TGTGCCAGCAGTCGAATGGATGGGGGCTACACCTTC. This encodes CASSRMDGGYTF. V is TRBV6-1 and J is TRBJ1-2; D is unresolved. Germline assignment: CDR1 MNHNS and CDR2 SASEGT. V lost 5 bases, J lost 8 bases, and 12 bases lay in between. The CDR3 is 12 residues long.

This clonotype appeared many times. The V gene is TRBV29-1, the J gene TRBJ2-5; 7 bases are shared with TRBD1. The V gene's germline CDR1 is SQVTM and CDR2 ANQGSEA. The CDR3 covers 14 residues. V shed 5 bases, J shed 1 base, and the junction held 7 bases outside the gene matches. The CDR3 region has the DNA TGCAGCGTTAACTCGGCAGGGGGCCAAGAGACCCAGTACTTC. Amino acid sequence: CSVNSAGGQETQYF.

This clonotype came up a few times. The chain couples TRBV29-1 to TRBJ2-1, with D possibly being TRBD2 (6 bases). The CDR3 spans 14 residues. Trimming removed 1 base at V and 5 bases at J, with 12 bases between. In germline, CDR1 is SQVTM, CDR2 ANQGSEA. The CDR3 DNA reads TGCAGCGTTGAAGGTTCCGGGGGTCACAATGAGCAGTTCTTC. It specifies CSVEGSGGHNEQFF.

This clonotype was seen ten or more times. The chain employs TRBV6-1 and TRBJ1-6; D gene ambiguous. Germline V lookup: CDR1 MNHNS, CDR2 SASEGT. V lost 6 bases and J 8 bases, leaving 11 bases between the germline ends. The length of the CDR3 is 13 residues. The CDR3 DNA is TGTGCCAGCAGAGAGAGGGCGGATTCACCCCTCCACTTT. Its translation is CASRERADSPLHF.

This chain links TRBV5-1 with TRBJ2-5; 9 nucleotides agree with TRBD1. Germline values: CDR1 SGHRS, CDR2 YFSETQ. J lost 4 bases, V lost 3 bases, and 13 bases had no gene match. The CDR3 loop spans 17 amino acids. CDR3 in DNA: TGCGCCAGCAGCTGGATCCCCGGGACAGGGATCGGAGAGACCCAGTACTTC. Translation gives CASSWIPGTGIGETQYF.

At least ten counts were recorded for this clonotype. The genes are TRBV27 and TRBJ2-3, with a weak D call TRBD2 (5 bases). V gave up 4 bases and J gave up 2 bases, with 10 bases separating them. Looked up from germline, CDR1 is MNHEY and CDR2 is SMNVEV (reference sequence). The CDR3 is 14 residues long. DNA for the CDR3: TGTGCCAGCAGTTCCTCGGGGTACACAGATACGCAGTATTTT. Amino acid sequence: CASSSSGYTDTQYF.

This clonotype was counted ten times or more. This chain links TRBV11-2 with TRBJ2-4; D unclear. V lost 4 bases to trimming and J lost 3 bases, with 10 bases between them. The CDR3 is 14 residues long. Germline assignment: CDR1 SGHAT and CDR2 FQNNGV. As DNA, the CDR3 is TGTGCCAGCAGCTCTATGGTTGACAAAAACATTCAGTACTTC. This sequence encodes CASSSMVDKNIQYF.

This clonotype has just a few counts. A much larger clone lies one base from this, so it may be a read error. The chain recombines TRBV28 with TRBJ2-7; D possibly corresponds to TRBD2 (6 bases). Per germline, CDR1 MDHEN and CDR2 SYDVKM. This CDR3 comprises 17 residues. Trimming left V 5 bases short and J 6 bases short, with 26 bases between. The CDR3 nucleotides are TGTGCCAGCAGTCTTCCACTGGTGGGGACCTCCGGGGGCGAGCAGTACTTC. Protein sequence: CASSLPLVGTSGGEQYF. The variable domain in full, with the rest retrieved from reference TRBV28 and TRBJ2-7, is DVKVTQSSRYLVKRTGEKVFLECVQDMDHENMFWYRQDPGLGLRLIYFSYDVKMKEKGDIPEGYSVSREKKERFSLILESASTNQTSMYLCASSLPLVGTSGGEQYFGPGTRLTVT.

This clonotype was counted ten times or more. V and J are TRBV27 and TRBJ1-2, with D perhaps TRBD1 (6 bases). V lost 5 bases and J lost 0, with 13 bases in between. Looked up from germline, CDR1 is MNHEY and CDR2 is SMNVEV (reference sequence). This CDR3 is 15 amino acids long. As DNA, the CDR3 is TGTGCCAGCAGTCGCAAGGGGGGTCCTAACTATGGCTACACCTTC. It specifies CASSRKGGPNYGYTF.

The chain uses TRBV15 and TRBJ1-1, with TRBD1 identical over 9 bases. The CDR3 consists of 17 residues. Trimming removed 4 bases from V and 2 bases from J; junction bases left unmatched: 11. Germline CDR1 reads LNHNV; CDR2 reads YYDKDF (reference sequence). This CDR3 is CATSTTRDRVINTEAFF. In nucleotides, the CDR3 is TGTGCCACCAGCACCACTAGGGACAGGGTAATTAACACTGAAGCTTTCTTT.

This clonotype has ten or more counts. The chain employs TRBV10-3 and TRBJ1-2; a possible D gene is TRBD1 (5 bases). The CDR3 spans 13 residues. V gave up 6 bases and J gave up 4 bases, with 12 bases separating them. Germline V CDR1 and CDR2: ENHRY, SYGVKD. DNA for the CDR3: TGTGCCATCAGCCAAGAAGGGGCCTATGGCTACACCTTC. It specifies CAISQEGAYGYTF.

This clonotype was recorded many times. The chain combines TRBV5-1 with TRBJ2-2; 7 bases map to TRBD1. CDR3 length: 16 residues. Germline values: CDR1 SGHRS, CDR2 YFSETQ. J lost 4 bases, V lost 0 bases, and 6 bases had no gene match. The CDR3 sequence: CASSLVGTAGTGELFF. CDR3 DNA sequence: TGCGCCAGCAGCTTGGTTGGGACAGCAGGCACCGGGGAGCTGTTTTTT.

This clonotype showed up many times. This sequence joins TRBV10-3 and TRBJ2-3; D not certain. Germline CDR1 and CDR2: ENHRY and SYGVKD. The CDR3 consists of 15 residues. V lost 3 bases and J lost 0, with 10 bases in between. DNA for the CDR3: TGTGCCATCAGTGATAGTCGGGCTAGCACAGATACGCAGTATTTT. This translates into CAISDSRASTDTQYF.

In its sample, this clonotype was seen many times. The rearrangement uses TRBV28 and TRBJ2-7; no definite D call. V was shortened by 3 bases and J by 1 base, with 10 bases between the two germline ends. Germline CDR1 MDHEN, CDR2 SYDVKM. This CDR3 has 14 amino acids. The CDR3 DNA reads TGTGCCAGCAGTTTTGTGGGCAGTTCCTACGAGCAGTACTTC. Residues: CASSFVGSSYEQYF.

This clonotype has at least ten counts. V is TRBV11-3 and J is TRBJ2-2, with 14 bases matching TRBD2. Germline loops: CDR1 SGHNT, CDR2 YENEEA. CDR3 length: 17 residues. Unmatched junction bases numbered 7, after V lost 4 bases and J lost 6 bases. This CDR3 reads CASSSTPGLAGAGELFF. DNA of the CDR3: TGTGCCAGCAGCTCGACACCGGGACTAGCGGGAGCCGGGGAGCTGTTTTTT.